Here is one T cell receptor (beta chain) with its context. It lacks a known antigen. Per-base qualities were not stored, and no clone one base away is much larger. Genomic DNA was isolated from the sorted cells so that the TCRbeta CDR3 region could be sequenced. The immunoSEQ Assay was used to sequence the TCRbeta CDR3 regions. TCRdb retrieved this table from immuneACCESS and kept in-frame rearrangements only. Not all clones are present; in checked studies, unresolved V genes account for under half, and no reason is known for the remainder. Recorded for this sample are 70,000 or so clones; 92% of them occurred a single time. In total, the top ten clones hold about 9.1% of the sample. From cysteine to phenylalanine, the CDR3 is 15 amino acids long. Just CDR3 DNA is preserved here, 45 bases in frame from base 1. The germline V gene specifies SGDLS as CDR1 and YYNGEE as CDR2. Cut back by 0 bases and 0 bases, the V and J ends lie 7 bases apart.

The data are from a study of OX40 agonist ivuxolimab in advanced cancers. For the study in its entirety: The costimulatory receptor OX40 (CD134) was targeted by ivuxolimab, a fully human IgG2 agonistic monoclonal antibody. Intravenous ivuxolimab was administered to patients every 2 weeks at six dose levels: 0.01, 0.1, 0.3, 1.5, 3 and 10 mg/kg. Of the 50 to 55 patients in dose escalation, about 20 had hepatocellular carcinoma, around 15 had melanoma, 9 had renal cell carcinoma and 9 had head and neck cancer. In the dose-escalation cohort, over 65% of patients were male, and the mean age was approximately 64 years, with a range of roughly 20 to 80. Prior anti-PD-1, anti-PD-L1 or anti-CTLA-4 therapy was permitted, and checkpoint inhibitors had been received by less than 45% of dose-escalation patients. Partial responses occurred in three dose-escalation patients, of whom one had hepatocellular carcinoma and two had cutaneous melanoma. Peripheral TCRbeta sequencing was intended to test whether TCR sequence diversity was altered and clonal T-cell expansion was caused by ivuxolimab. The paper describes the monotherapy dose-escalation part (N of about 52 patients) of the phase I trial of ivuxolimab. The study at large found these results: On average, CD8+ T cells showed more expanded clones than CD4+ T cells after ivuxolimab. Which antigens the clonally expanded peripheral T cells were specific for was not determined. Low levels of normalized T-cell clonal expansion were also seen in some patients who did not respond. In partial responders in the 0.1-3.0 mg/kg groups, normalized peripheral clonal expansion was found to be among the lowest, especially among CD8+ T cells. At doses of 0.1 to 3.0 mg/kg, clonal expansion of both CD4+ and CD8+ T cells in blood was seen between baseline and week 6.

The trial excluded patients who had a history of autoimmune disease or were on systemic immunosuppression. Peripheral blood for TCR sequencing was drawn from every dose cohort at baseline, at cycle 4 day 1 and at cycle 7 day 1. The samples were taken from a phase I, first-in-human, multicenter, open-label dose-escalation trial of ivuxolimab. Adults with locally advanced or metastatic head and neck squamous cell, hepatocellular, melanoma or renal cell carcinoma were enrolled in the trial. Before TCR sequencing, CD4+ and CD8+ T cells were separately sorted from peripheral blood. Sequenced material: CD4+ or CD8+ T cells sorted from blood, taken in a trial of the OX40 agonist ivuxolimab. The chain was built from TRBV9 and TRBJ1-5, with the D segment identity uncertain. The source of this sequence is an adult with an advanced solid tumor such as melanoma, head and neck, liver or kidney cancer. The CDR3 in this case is CASSVEGFSNQPQHF. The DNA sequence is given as TGTGCCAGCAGCGTAGAAGGGTTTAGCAATCAGCCCCAGCATTTT.